A single sample is the source of the 32 T cell receptor beta chains below, sequenced in a study of blood T cell repertoires in COVID-19. TCRdb's copy holds only in-frame clones and misses some; the assay was immunoSEQ multiplex PCR. The sample has tens of thousands of clones; approximately 89% are singletons. The sample comprised peripheral blood. These receptors were taken from a man between 45 and 60 years old with acute or convalescent COVID-19.

The chain carries TRBV5-1 and TRBJ2-5, with D hard to call. CDR1 SGHRS and CDR2 YFSETQ come from the germline V gene. The CDR3 is 14 amino acids. Trimming took off 0 bases at V and 2 bases at J, with 8 bases between the two ends. The CDR3 DNA sequence: TGCGCCAGCAGCTTGGTGGCGGATCAAGAGACCCAGTACTTC. Translating it yields CASSLVADQETQYF.

This chain connects TRBV14 to TRBJ2-5; possible D gene TRBD1, 6 bases. In germline, CDR1 is SGHDN, CDR2 FVKESK. This CDR3 contains 16 residues. V dropped 0 bases and J dropped 5 bases, with 16 bases sitting between them. In nucleotides, the CDR3 is TGTGCCAGCAGCCAAGAATGGTCCAGGGGATGGGAGACCCAGTACTTC. This translates into CASSQEWSRGWETQYF. Full variable domain (outside the CDR3, taken from reference TRBV14 and TRBJ2-5): EAGVTQFPSHSVIEKGQTVTLRCDPISGHDNLYWYRRVMGKEIKFLLHFVKESKQDESGMPNNRFLAERTGGTYSTLKVQPAELEDSGVYFCASSQEWSRGWETQYFGPGTRLLVL.

The chain employs TRBV5-1 and TRBJ1-1, with TRBD1 as a possible D gene (5 bases). The CDR3 consists of 14 residues. Germline assignment: CDR1 SGHRS and CDR2 YFSETQ. Trimming shortened V by 2 bases and J by 1 base, and 9 bases separated the two germline ends. CDR3 DNA sequence: TGCGCCAGCAGCTTCGGGGGAGGGAACACTGAAGCTTTCTTT. Translating it yields CASSFGGGNTEAFF.

This chain uses TRBV7-3 with TRBJ2-3; a possible D gene is TRBD2 (6 bases). V was shortened by 4 bases and J by 3 bases, with 14 bases between the two germline ends. This CDR3 has 15 residues. Germline CDR1 reads SGHTA; CDR2 reads FQGTGA. The CDR3 loop reads CASSSRLGMTDTQYF. The DNA for the CDR3 is TGTGCCAGCAGCTCCAGACTAGGGATGACAGATACGCAGTATTTT.

Here the CDR3 DNA reads TGTGCCAGCAGCGTAGCTGCACAGGCTCACTCCTACGAGCAGTACTTC. This codes for CASSVAAQAHSYEQYF. The V gene is TRBV9, the J gene TRBJ2-7; D is possibly TRBD1 (5 bases). CDR3 length: 16 residues. V was cut by 0 bases and J by 0 bases, with 13 bases left in between. Germline CDR1 reads SGDLS; CDR2 reads YYNGEE.

This clone has only a few counts. The chain links TRBV5-1 to TRBJ2-5, with D tentatively TRBD2 (5 bases). Trimming stripped 5 bases from V and 5 bases from J, with 13 bases between. Per the germline V gene, CDR1 is SGHRS and CDR2 is YFSETQ. The CDR3 covers 13 residues. The CDR3 spells CASSEIRRETQYF. The CDR3 DNA reads as TGCGCCAGCAGTGAGATTCGGAGGGAGACCCAGTACTTC.

This chain links TRBV5-8 with TRBJ1-4; D uncertain. Trimming shortened V by 2 bases and J by 7 bases, and 12 bases separated the two germline ends. Germline loops: CDR1 SGHTS, CDR2 YDEGEE. The CDR3 runs 14 residues. The CDR3 protein is CASSFGSRSEKLFF. Here the CDR3 DNA reads TGTGCCAGCAGCTTTGGATCTAGGAGTGAAAAACTGTTTTTT.

This chain joins TRBV7-9 and TRBJ2-5; 8 positions agree with TRBD1. Germline V gene data show CDR1 as SEHNR and CDR2 as FQNEAQ (reference sequence). V shed 3 bases and J 5 bases; nucleotides not matched to a gene: 8. There are 15 residues in the CDR3. This chain's CDR3 is CASSLTGVESETQYF. The CDR3 nucleotides read TGTGCCAGCAGCTTGACAGGGGTGGAGTCGGAGACCCAGTACTTC.

The rearrangement joins TRBV11-1 to TRBJ2-2; tentative D call: TRBD2 (6 bases). In germline, CDR1 is SGHAT, CDR2 FQDESV (reference sequence). V lost 5 bases and J 4 bases, leaving 17 bases between the germline ends. There are 16 residues in the CDR3. CDR3 protein: CASSPPGAGSTGELFF. DNA of the CDR3: TGTGCCAGCAGCCCCCCTGGGGCGGGGAGCACCGGGGAGCTGTTTTTT.

The chain carries TRBV5-1 and TRBJ1-2, with 8 positions matching TRBD1. V was clipped by 1 base and J by 6 bases; unmatched bases: 2. Germline V gene lookup returns CDR1 SGHRS and CDR2 YFSETQ. The CDR3 is 13 residues long. CDR3 nucleotide sequence: TGCGCCAGCAGCTTGATACAGGGGGATGGCTACACCTTC. It encodes CASSLIQGDGYTF.

The J gene is TRBJ2-1, the V gene TRBV6-5; 7 bases are a match to TRBD1. The CDR3 totals 15 residues. Trimming took 5 bases from V and 5 from J; bases not matched to a gene: 9. Germline assignment: CDR1 MNHEY and CDR2 SVGAGI. CDR3 region: CASSRQGRGHNEQFF. CDR3 DNA: TGTGCCAGCAGTCGACAGGGAAGGGGGCACAATGAGCAGTTCTTC.

The chain combines TRBV29-1 with TRBJ1-1; 8 bases map to TRBD1. Trimming cost V 6 bases and J 5 bases; bases outside gene matches: 8. CDR1 is SQVTM, CDR2 ANQGSEA, per germline. The CDR3 is 13 amino acids. Here the CDR3 DNA reads TGCAGCGTCCAAACAGGGGGTGAGACTGAAGCTTTCTTT. It encodes CSVQTGGETEAFF.

This clone has just one count. The J gene is TRBJ2-2, the V gene TRBV6-2 or TRBV6-3; D gene unclear. The V end lost 2 bases, the J end lost 7 bases, and 8 bases lay between the germline ends. From germline, CDR1 is MNHEY and CDR2 SVGEGT. The CDR3 is 13 amino acids. The CDR3 spells CASSYPVGGELFF. DNA of the CDR3: TGTGCCAGCAGTTACCCCGTCGGCGGGGAGCTGTTTTTT.

The chain recombines TRBV7-9 with TRBJ2-7, with TRBD1 identical over 8 bases. CDR1 and CDR2 (germline): SEHNR, FQNEAQ (reference sequence). This CDR3 spans 12 amino acids. V was pared by 5 bases and J by 8 bases, with 5 bases of the junction left unmatched. CDR3: CASSTDRGKQYV. The CDR3 DNA follows: TGTGCCAGCAGCACCGACAGGGGCAAGCAGTACGTC.

V is TRBV9 and J is TRBJ1-1; D is uncertain. The CDR3 extends over 13 amino acids. V was shortened by 3 bases and J by 3 bases, with 9 bases between the two germline ends. Germline V lookup: CDR1 SGDLS, CDR2 YYNGEE. CDR3 amino acids: CASSEDGDTEAFF. As DNA, the CDR3 is TGTGCCAGCAGCGAGGACGGGGACACTGAAGCTTTCTTT.

The V gene is TRBV18, the J gene TRBJ1-1, with 7 bases aligning to TRBD1. The CDR3 loop spans 16 amino acids. The germline V gene encodes CDR1 KGHSH and CDR2 LQKENI. V dropped 3 bases and J dropped 5; count of bases not matched to a gene: 12. The chain's CDR3 is CASSPSRQGGRTEAFF. The DNA for the CDR3 is TGTGCCAGCTCACCCTCAAGACAGGGTGGCAGGACTGAAGCTTTCTTT.

The chain links TRBV7-3 to TRBJ2-1; D unresolved. CDR1 and CDR2 (germline): SGHTA, FQGTGA. This CDR3 comprises 14 residues. The germline V and J ends were trimmed by 4 bases and 6 bases, with 13 bases remaining between them. The CDR3 here is CASSSVVNSNEQFF. The CDR3 coding sequence is TGTGCCAGCAGCTCCGTCGTCAACAGCAATGAGCAGTTCTTC.

The V call is TRBV15, the J call TRBJ1-5; TRBD1 is a possible D gene (6 bases). The V and J ends lost 3 bases and 4 bases respectively, with 13 bases between them. The germline V gene has CDR1 LNHNV and CDR2 YYDKDF (reference sequence). CDR3 length: 15 amino acids. CDR3 coding DNA: TGTGCCACCAGCAGCCAAAGGACAGCGAATCAGCCCCAGCATTTT. It translates to CATSSQRTANQPQHF.

The chain links TRBV7-9 to TRBJ1-1, with 8 nucleotides matching TRBD1. This CDR3 has 16 amino acids. Germline assignment: CDR1 SEHNR and CDR2 FQNEAQ (reference sequence). Trimming removed 8 bases from V and 3 bases from J; junction bases left unmatched: 14. The CDR3 coding sequence is TGTGCCAGCGGGACAGGCTCTAGTCGGGGGGACACTGAAGCTTTCTTT. Protein product: CASGTGSSRGDTEAFF.

The chain combines TRBV6-2 or TRBV6-3 with TRBJ2-1; 8 bases align to TRBD2. The CDR3 has 16 residues. The germline CDR1 and CDR2 sequences are MNHEY and SVGEGT. J lost 4 bases, V lost 5 bases, and 10 bases had no gene match. CDR3 bases: TGTGCCAGCAGTACCCGGGGAAGCGGGAGATACAATGAGCAGTTCTTC. Translation: CASSTRGSGRYNEQFF.

The chain has TRBV6-5 and TRBJ1-1; a weak D match, TRBD1 (6 bases). V was shortened by 8 bases and J by 4 bases, with 17 bases between the two germline ends. Germline CDR1 MNHEY, CDR2 SVGAGI. CDR3 length: 14 residues. In nucleotides, the CDR3 is TGTGCCAGCGGGGGACCCCGCAGGGGCACTGAAGCTTTCTTT. Protein sequence: CASGGPRRGTEAFF.

CDR3 residues: CASRLTGGTEAFF. Here the CDR3 DNA reads TGTGCCAGCAGATTGACAGGGGGCACTGAAGCTTTCTTT. The rearrangement uses TRBV6-5 and TRBJ1-1; 9 bases map to TRBD1. This CDR3 is 13 amino acids long. Germline assignment: CDR1 MNHEY and CDR2 SVGAGI. Trimming cost V 6 bases and J 4 bases; bases outside gene matches: 3.

The chain employs TRBV27 and TRBJ2-3, with 15 bases aligning to TRBD2. This CDR3 has 17 residues. The junction had 7 bases not matched to a gene; V was cut back by 5 bases and J by 4 bases. Germline-derived CDR1 and CDR2 are MNHEY and SMNVEV (reference sequence). Here the CDR3 reads CASSPTGLAGGPDTQYF. The CDR3, as DNA: TGTGCCAGCAGTCCCACCGGACTAGCGGGAGGGCCAGATACGCAGTATTTT.

This clone was picked up one time. This rearrangement joins TRBV5-6 to TRBJ2-1; weak D call: TRBD2 (5 bases). CDR3 length equals 16 residues. Per germline, CDR1 SGHDT and CDR2 YYEEEE. Trimming pared 3 bases from V and 1 base from J, leaving 14 bases between. As DNA, the CDR3 is TGTGCCAGCAGCTCGTCTCTCGGGGTTTCCTACAATGAGCAGTTCTTC. Protein sequence: CASSSSLGVSYNEQFF.

This clone appeared a few times. V and J are TRBV27 and TRBJ2-7; 11 bases match TRBD1. The CDR3 sequence is 16 residues long. CDR1 and CDR2 from the germline V gene are MNHEY and SMNVEV (reference sequence). J lost 5 bases, V lost 5 bases, and 11 bases had no gene match. CDR3 coding DNA: TGTGCCAGCAGTCCCCCAGGACAGGGGGCATTCGACGAGCAGTACTTC. Translating gives CASSPPGQGAFDEQYF.

This clone was recorded only once. The chain couples TRBV18 to TRBJ2-6; a possible D gene is TRBD2 (5 bases). Trimming removed 7 bases from V and 0 bases from J, with 13 bases in between. Germline CDR1 reads KGHSH; CDR2 reads LQKENI. CDR3 length: 16 amino acids. The CDR3 region has the DNA TGTGCCAGCTTCGAAGGACTGACCTCTGGGGCCAACGTCCTGACTTTC. Amino acid sequence: CASFEGLTSGANVLTF.

V and J are TRBV18 and TRBJ2-5; D is perhaps TRBD2 (5 bases). Germline V CDR1 and CDR2: KGHSH, LQKENI. The CDR3 extends over 16 amino acids. Trimming removed 6 bases from V and 2 bases from J, with 19 bases in between. The CDR3 reads CASSQLRRSTQETQYF. The CDR3 region has the DNA TGTGCCAGCTCCCAGCTCAGGAGGAGTACTCAAGAGACCCAGTACTTC.

The chain couples TRBV29-1 to TRBJ1-5; D gene ambiguous. Germline-derived CDR1 and CDR2 are SQVTM and ANQGSEA. The CDR3 spans 12 residues. The ends were cut back, 7 bases at V and 2 bases at J, with 9 bases in the middle. CDR3 sequence: CSEPRGNQPQHF. CDR3 in DNA: TGCAGCGAACCACGGGGCAATCAGCCCCAGCATTTT.

The CDR3 region is CASSLAGITYNEQFF. The CDR3 coding sequence is TGTGCCAGCAGCTTGGCGGGGATTACCTACAATGAGCAGTTCTTC. This rearrangement joins TRBV7-8 to TRBJ2-1, with D tentatively TRBD2 (6 bases). Germline lookup yields CDR1 SGHVS and CDR2 FQNEAQ. The CDR3 consists of 15 residues. V was pared by 3 bases and J by 2 bases, with 11 bases between.

The chain joins TRBV11-2 to TRBJ1-5; D gene ambiguous. V was clipped by 1 base and J by 6 bases, with 7 bases between them. From germline, CDR1 is SGHAT and CDR2 FQNNGV. The length of the CDR3 is 13 residues. CDR3 nucleotide sequence: TGTGCCAGCAGCTTAGGAAGAGGTCAGCCCCAGCATTTT. It encodes CASSLGRGQPQHF. The complete variable domain, with remaining parts taken from reference TRBV11-2 and TRBJ1-5, reads EAGVAQSPRYKIIEKRQSVAFWCNPISGHATLYWYQQILGQGPKLLIQFQNNGVVDDSQLPKDRFSAERLKGVDSTLKIQPAKLEDSAVYLCASSLGRGQPQHFGDGTRLSIL.

The chain combines TRBV5-1 with TRBJ2-5; 8 bases agree with TRBD2. CDR1 is SGHRS, CDR2 YFSETQ, per germline. V shed 4 bases and J 4 bases; nucleotides not matched to a gene: 3. The CDR3 loop spans 13 amino acids. The CDR3 loop is CASSPAGGETQYF. The CDR3 DNA reads TGCGCCAGCAGCCCGGCGGGAGGAGAGACCCAGTACTTC.

This chain links TRBV5-1 with TRBJ1-1, with 7 nucleotides matching TRBD1. Germline V gene data show CDR1 as SGHRS and CDR2 as YFSETQ. This CDR3 spans 14 amino acids. V gave up 0 bases and J gave up 4 bases; unmatched junction bases: 3. CDR3 sequence (DNA): TGCGCCAGCAGCTTGGGGAACAGGGGCACTGAAGCTTTCTTT. The encoded protein is CASSLGNRGTEAFF.